This T cell receptor (beta chain) is from a study of identical twins. TCRdb re-called the 5' RACE reads with MiXCR, one entry per CDR3 protein. The data contain approximately 890,000 distinct CDR3 sequences, about 12% of them seen just once; the ten biggest clones take up 1.5% to 2%. This clonotype has only a few counts. Its specificity is unknown. Study observations and caveats: Model-predicted out-of-frame TCR alpha sharing fell below observed values in monozygotic twins.

CDR1 is SGHRS, CDR2 YFSETQ, per germline. V was pared by 4 bases and J by 0 bases, with 6 bases of the junction left unmatched. CDR3 length: 16 amino acids. The sample also formed part of further work on yellow fever vaccine responses in identical twins.

Material: PBMCs. This clonotype was obtained from a woman between 18 and 29 years old in good health. The chain uses TRBV5-1 and TRBJ1-4; 7 bases map to TRBD1. CDR3 in amino acids: CASSAGQKSTNEKLFF. The CDR3 region has the DNA TGCGCCAGCAGCGCGGGACAGAAATCAACTAATGAAAAACTGTTTTTT.